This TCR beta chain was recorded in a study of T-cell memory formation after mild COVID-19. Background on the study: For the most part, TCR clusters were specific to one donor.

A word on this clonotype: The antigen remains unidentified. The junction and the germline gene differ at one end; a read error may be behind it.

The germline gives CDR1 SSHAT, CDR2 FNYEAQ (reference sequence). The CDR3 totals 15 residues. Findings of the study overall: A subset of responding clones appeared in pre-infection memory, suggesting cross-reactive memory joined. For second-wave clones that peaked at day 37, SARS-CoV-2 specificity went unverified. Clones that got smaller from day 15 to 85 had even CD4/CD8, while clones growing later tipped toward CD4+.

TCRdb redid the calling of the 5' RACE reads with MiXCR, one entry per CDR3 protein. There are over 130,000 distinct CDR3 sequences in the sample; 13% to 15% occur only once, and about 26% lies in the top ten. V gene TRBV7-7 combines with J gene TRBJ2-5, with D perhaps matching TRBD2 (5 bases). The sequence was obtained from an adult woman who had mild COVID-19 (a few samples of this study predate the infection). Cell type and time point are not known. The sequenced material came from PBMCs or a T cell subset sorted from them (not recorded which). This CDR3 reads CASSYPGVYRETQYF. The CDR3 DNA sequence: TGTGCTAGCAGCTACCCCGGGGTGTACCGAGAGACCCAGTACTTC.